The 18 T cell receptor beta chains reported below all come from one sample, sequenced in a study of shared clonotypes between healthy human individuals. Sequenced by immunoSEQ multiplex PCR; TCRdb stores in-frame clones only, minus some. This sample yields 600,000 to 750,000 clones, of which less than 95% are seen a single time; approximately 35% belongs to the top ten. Sequences were obtained from memory CD8+ T cells from PBMCs. Documented subset: CD45RO+ cells pooled with CCR7-negative TemRA cells. The receptor source for this set is a man between 18 and 29 years old in good health. Some clones in this sample may be carry-over from other donors' samples.

Notes on this clone: This likely came from a read error, as a far larger clone is one base away. The chain combines TRBV7-9 with TRBJ2-3; D is unclear. V was clipped by 4 bases and J by 4 bases, with 27 bases between them. Germline V lookup: CDR1 SEHNR, CDR2 FQNEAQ (reference sequence). This CDR3 spans 19 amino acids. CDR3 in DNA: TGTGCCAGCAGCTCGAGGTCGGAATTTCAGCAGGAGCCAGCAGATACGCAGTATTTT. As protein: CASSSRSEFQQEPADTQYF.

This chain connects TRBV30 to TRBJ2-1; TRBD1 matches 7 bases. The V gene end was trimmed by 0 bases and the J gene end by 8 bases; junction bases not matched to a gene: 10. The length of the CDR3 is 15 residues. Germline assignment: CDR1 GTSNPN and CDR2 SVGIG (reference sequence). The CDR3, as DNA: TGTGCCTGGAGTGTCGCCGACAGGGAAGCCTATGAGCAGTTCTTC. It yields the protein CAWSVADREAYEQFF.

This clone showed up just a few times. J is TRBJ1-3 and V is TRBV2; TRBD1 aligns across 7 bases. Trimming removed 4 bases from V and 10 bases from J; junction bases left unmatched: 13. Germline V gene sequence: CDR1 SNHLY, CDR2 FYNNEI. The CDR3 contains 15 residues. The CDR3 nucleotides are TGTGCCAGCAGTGGCAGGGGGGAACTCCAGGGGACCATATATTTT. Translated, it gives CASSGRGELQGTIYF.

J is TRBJ2-7 and V is TRBV7-2; TRBD1 aligns across 7 bases. V gave up 5 bases and J gave up 2 bases; unmatched junction bases: 15. This CDR3 region has 17 residues. The V gene's germline CDR1 is SGHTA and CDR2 FQGNSA. The CDR3 protein is CASSNFLDRAKAYEQYF. DNA for the CDR3: TGTGCCAGCAGCAACTTCCTCGACAGGGCTAAGGCCTACGAGCAGTACTTC.

This chain uses TRBV2 with TRBJ1-5; perhaps TRBD1 as D (5 bases). Trimming took off 1 base at V and 7 bases at J, with 8 bases between the two ends. The CDR3 consists of 13 residues. Germline CDR1 SNHLY, CDR2 FYNNEI. Written as DNA, the CDR3 is TGTGCCAGCAGTGAAGAGGGGTGGCAGCCCCAGCATTTT. Its protein product is CASSEEGWQPQHF.

The genes are TRBV27 and TRBJ2-4; 11 bases match TRBD2. Germline CDR1 is MNHEY and CDR2 is SMNVEV (reference sequence). Losses at the gene ends were 7 bases for V and 0 bases for J; bases not matched to a gene: 17. The length of the CDR3 is 20 residues. CDR3 region: CASIRRGGLAAKVAKNIQYF. The CDR3 DNA reads as TGTGCCAGCATCCGCCGAGGGGGACTAGCGGCGAAAGTAGCCAAAAACATTCAGTACTTC.

The chain couples TRBV27 to TRBJ2-4; possibly TRBD2 for D (5 bases). The length of the CDR3 is 16 residues. V was shortened by 2 bases and J by 1 base, with 12 bases between the two germline ends. The germline gives CDR1 MNHEY, CDR2 SMNVEV (reference sequence). The CDR3 region is CASSLKVAFAKNIQYF. CDR3 nucleotides: TGTGCCAGCAGTTTAAAAGTAGCGTTTGCCAAAAACATTCAGTACTTC.

The gene calls are TRBV28 and TRBJ1-3, with 7 positions matching TRBD1. This CDR3 has 16 amino acids. Trimming removed 3 bases from V and 1 base from J; junction bases left unmatched: 6. Germline V gene sequence: CDR1 MDHEN, CDR2 SYDVKM. This chain's CDR3 is CASSFQGGLSGNTIYF. CDR3 DNA: TGTGCCAGCAGTTTTCAGGGGGGGTTGTCTGGAAACACCATATATTTT. Looking up the rest from reference TRBV28 and TRBJ1-3 gives the full variable domain: DVKVTQSSRYLVKRTGEKVFLECVQDMDHENMFWYRQDPGLGLRLIYFSYDVKMKEKGDIPEGYSVSREKKERFSLILESASTNQTSMYLCASSFQGGLSGNTIYFGEGSWLTVV.

This CDR3 reads CASSFQGGTEAFF. The CDR3 nucleotides are TGCGCCAGCAGCTTTCAGGGGGGGACTGAAGCTTTCTTT. The rearrangement uses TRBV5-1 and TRBJ1-1; 7 nucleotides agree with TRBD1. Germline assignment: CDR1 SGHRS and CDR2 YFSETQ. V shed 2 bases, J shed 5 bases, and the junction held 3 bases outside the gene matches. The CDR3 runs 13 residues.

The chain recombines TRBV6-1 with TRBJ2-7; 7 positions match TRBD1. The CDR3 is 16 amino acids. The J segment lost 0 bases and the V segment lost 2 bases, leaving 7 bases of the junction unmatched. Germline values: CDR1 MNHNS, CDR2 SASEGT. CDR3 DNA sequence: TGTGCCAGCAGTGAATTGATGGGACAGAGCTCCTACGAGCAGTACTTC. It specifies CASSELMGQSSYEQYF.

V usage is TRBV10-3 and J usage is TRBJ2-1; TRBD2 matches at 11 bases. Germline loops: CDR1 ENHRY, CDR2 SYGVKD. The CDR3 runs 15 residues. The junction had 9 bases not matched to a gene; V was cut back by 6 bases and J by 8 bases. CDR3 in DNA: TGTGCCATCAGGGTAGCGGGAGGGCCAGTGGATGAGCAGTTCTTC. It specifies CAIRVAGGPVDEQFF.

This rearrangement joins TRBV30 to TRBJ2-3, with TRBD2 identical over 13 bases. The CDR3 contains 15 residues. Germline V gene sequence: CDR1 GTSNPN, CDR2 SVGIG (reference sequence). Trimming at V came to 4 bases and at J to 1 base, leaving 2 bases not matched to a gene. The DNA of the CDR3 is TGTGCCTGGACGGGACTAGCGGGACGCACAGATACGCAGTATTTT. Its protein product is CAWTGLAGRTDTQYF.

This chain joins TRBV5-6 and TRBJ1-2; D gene ambiguous. The germline CDR1 and CDR2 sequences are SGHDT and YYEEEE. The germline V and J ends were trimmed by 2 bases and 8 bases, with 10 bases remaining between them. The CDR3 loop spans 12 amino acids. The CDR3 sequence: CASSLWDQGYTF. The CDR3 bases are TGTGCCAGCAGCTTATGGGATCAGGGCTACACCTTC.

This clone was picked up one time. The chain joins TRBV7-9 to TRBJ2-5; 7 bases line up with TRBD1. The germline CDR1 and CDR2 sequences are SEHNR and FQNEAQ (reference sequence). Trimming cost V 1 base and J 4 bases; bases outside gene matches: 6. This CDR3 comprises 15 residues. CDR3 DNA: TGTGCCAGCAGCTTAGGGTTGGCAGGGGGAGAGACCCAGTACTTC. It translates to CASSLGLAGGETQYF.

This chain links TRBV7-6 with TRBJ2-3, with 10 bases aligning to TRBD2. The CDR3 runs to 16 residues. V was clipped by 5 bases and J by 2 bases; unmatched bases: 7. In germline, CDR1 is SGHVS, CDR2 FNYEAQ. The CDR3 DNA sequence: TGTGCCAGCAGCGTCGGAGCGGGAGGGCCCACAGATACGCAGTATTTT. Translation: CASSVGAGGPTDTQYF.

The CDR3 is CAISVQENQPQHF. DNA for the CDR3: TGTGCCATCAGCGTACAGGAGAATCAGCCCCAGCATTTT. The V gene is TRBV10-3, the J gene TRBJ1-5, with D maybe TRBD1 (5 bases). The CDR3 is 13 residues long. Trimming stripped 6 bases from V and 4 bases from J, with 10 bases between. Germline assignment: CDR1 ENHRY and CDR2 SYGVKD.

The V and J genes are TRBV28 and TRBJ2-7; 9 bases align to TRBD1. CDR3 length: 12 residues. Per germline, CDR1 MDHEN and CDR2 SYDVKM. Trimming cost V 6 bases and J 7 bases; bases outside gene matches: 4. The CDR3 reads CASSLDRGEQYF. The CDR3 nucleotides read TGTGCCAGCAGCCTCGACAGGGGGGAGCAGTACTTC.

The chain links TRBV28 to TRBJ2-1; D gene ambiguous. Trimming took off 3 bases at V and 6 bases at J, with 6 bases between the two ends. Germline lookup yields CDR1 MDHEN and CDR2 SYDVKM. This CDR3 is 12 amino acids long. The CDR3 sequence: CASSFRANEQFF. CDR3 bases: TGTGCCAGCAGTTTCCGAGCCAATGAGCAGTTCTTC.